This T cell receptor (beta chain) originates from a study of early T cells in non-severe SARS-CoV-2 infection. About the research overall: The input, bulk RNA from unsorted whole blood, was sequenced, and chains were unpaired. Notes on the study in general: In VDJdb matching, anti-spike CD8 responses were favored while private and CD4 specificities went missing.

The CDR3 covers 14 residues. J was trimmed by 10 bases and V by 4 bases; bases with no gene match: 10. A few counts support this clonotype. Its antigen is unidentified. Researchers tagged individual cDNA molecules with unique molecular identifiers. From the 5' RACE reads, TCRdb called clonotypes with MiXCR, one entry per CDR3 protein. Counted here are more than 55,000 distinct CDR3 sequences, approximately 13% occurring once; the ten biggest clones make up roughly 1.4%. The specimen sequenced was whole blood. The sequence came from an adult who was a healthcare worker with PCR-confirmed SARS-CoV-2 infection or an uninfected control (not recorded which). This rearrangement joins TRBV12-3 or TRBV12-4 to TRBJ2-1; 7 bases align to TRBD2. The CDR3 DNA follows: TGTGCCAGCAGTTCAATACTAGCGCCGGCGGAGCAGTTCTTC. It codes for CASSSILAPAEQFF.